This is a list of T cell receptor beta chains from one sample in a study of shared clonotypes between healthy human individuals. Sequenced by immunoSEQ multiplex PCR; TCRdb stores in-frame clones only, minus some. Of about 2.2 million clones in the sample, around 93% were seen once. The specimen was naive CD8+ T cells from PBMCs. Receptors originate from a man aged 18 to 29 in good health. Some clones in this sample may be carry-over from other donors' samples. Both conserved end residues are part of each CDR3. The D gene is left open where the match is weak. Part of the rows lack a size; the others show once, few, many or a class for expanded clones.

j_call,d_call,clone_size,v_call,cdr3_nt,cdr3_aa
TRBJ1-4,-,-,TRBV7-9,TGTGCCAGCAGCTTAGTTCCCGGACAGAGCGTACTTTATGAAAAACTGTTTTTT,CASSLVPGQSVLYEKLFF
TRBJ2-5,TRBD1,-,TRBV4-1,TGCGCCAGCAGCCACGGACAGGGGCAAGAGACCCAGTACTTC,CASSHGQGQETQYF
TRBJ1-5,-,-,TRBV19,TGTGCCAGTAGTATAGTACCGGGCGGCAATCAGCCCCAGCATTTT,CASSIVPGGNQPQHF
TRBJ1-3,TRBD1,-,TRBV2,TGTGCCAGCAGTGAAGGGGTATTGAGGGACAGGACGTACTCTGGAAACACCATATATTTT,CASSEGVLRDRTYSGNTIYF
TRBJ2-2,TRBD1,-,TRBV27,TGTGCCAGCAGTTCATACAGGGGGCTGACCGGGGAGCTGTTTTTT,CASSSYRGLTGELFF
TRBJ2-7,TRBD2,-,TRBV7-9,TGTGCCAGCAGCTTGGGGAGCGGGAGTGGCTCCTACGAGCAGTACTTC,CASSLGSGSGSYEQYF
TRBJ2-5,-,-,TRBV5-1,TGCGCCAGCAGCCGCCCGAGGGGCAGGGGTGGGGAGACCCAGTACTTC,CASSRPRGRGGETQYF
TRBJ1-1,-,-,TRBV7-9,TGTGCCAGCAGTTTCGACAGAGGCACTGAAGCTTTCTTT,CASSFDRGTEAFF
TRBJ2-5,-,-,TRBV9,TGTGCCAGCAGCGTAGGCGCTCTAGAGACCCAGTACTTC,CASSVGALETQYF
TRBJ2-5,-,-,TRBV14,TGTGCCAGCAGCCAAGACGAACTCGAGACCCAGTACTTC,CASSQDELETQYF
TRBJ2-1,TRBD2,-,TRBV19,TGTGCCAGTAGTATAGCGGGGGGGTCCTACAATGAGCAGTTCTTC,CASSIAGGSYNEQFF
TRBJ2-3,TRBD2,-,TRBV9,TGTGCCAGCAGCTCCGACCCAACTAGCGGCCCTCAGGATACGCAGTATTTT,CASSSDPTSGPQDTQYF
TRBJ2-2,-,-,TRBV19,TGTGCCAGTAGTACGGACAGGGAGGGCACCGGGGAGCTGTTTTTT,CASSTDREGTGELFF
TRBJ1-4,TRBD1,-,TRBV14,TGTGCCAGCAGCCCCGGGACAGGGACTGAAAAACTGTTTTTT,CASSPGTGTEKLFF
TRBJ1-2,-,-,TRBV27,TGTGCCAGCAGGTCACGCTCTGAGGTATTGTATGGCTACACCTTC,CASRSRSEVLYGYTF
TRBJ2-7,TRBD2,-,TRBV2,TGTGCCAGCAGTGAGACTAGCGGGTATACCTACGAGCAGTACTTC,CASSETSGYTYEQYF
TRBJ2-6,-,-,TRBV15,TGTGCCACCAGCAGAGATGGCGAGACCTCTGGGGCCAACGTCCTGACTTTC,CATSRDGETSGANVLTF
TRBJ1-4,-,-,TRBV29-1,TGCAGCGTTGTCGGGGAGCCGGAACGGGAGGGTGAAAAACTGTTTTTT,CSVVGEPEREGEKLFF
TRBJ2-7,-,-,TRBV5-5,TGTGCCAGCAGCCCGGGACTCCTTTCCTACGAGCAGTACTTC,CASSPGLLSYEQYF
TRBJ2-3,-,-,TRBV7-8,TGTGCCAGCAGCTTAGGACCGACATTCCTACGGAGCACAGATACGCAGTATTTT,CASSLGPTFLRSTDTQYF
TRBJ2-5,TRBD1,-,TRBV7-2,TGTGCCAGCAGCCTTCTAGGGACAGGAGGGCAAGAGACCCAGTACTTC,CASSLLGTGGQETQYF
TRBJ2-1,-,-,TRBV28,TGTGCCAGCAGTTTGCCGACACCGTACAATGAGCAGTTCTTC,CASSLPTPYNEQFF
TRBJ2-7,-,-,TRBV9,TGTGCCAGCAGCGTGGGGGACACCCACGAGCAGTACTTC,CASSVGDTHEQYF
TRBJ2-7,-,-,TRBV9,TGTGCCAGCAGCGTAGATGGGGCCAAAACGGGAGAGCAGTACTTC,CASSVDGAKTGEQYF
TRBJ2-1,-,-,TRBV28,TGTGCCAGCAGTTTATATGGACAATACAATGAGCAGTTCTTC,CASSLYGQYNEQFF
TRBJ2-7,TRBD2,-,TRBV7-9,TGTGCCAGCAGGGGGGGGATGGACGAGCAGTACTTC,CASRGGMDEQYF
TRBJ1-1,-,once,TRBV6-6,TGTGCCAGCAGTTACTTGCCAGGGGACCCTGAAGCTTTCTTT,CASSYLPGDPEAFF
TRBJ2-1,-,-,TRBV9,TGTGCCAGCAGCGACTGGGATGGGGGTGAGCAGTTCTTC,CASSDWDGGEQFF
TRBJ1-1,-,-,TRBV4-1,TGCGCCAGCAGAGCATTCAGGGATATCACTGAAGCTTTCTTT,CASRAFRDITEAFF
TRBJ2-7,-,-,TRBV2,TGTGCCAGCAGTGACCTTGGCCCGAGGGTGACGGCGTACGAGCAGTACTTC,CASSDLGPRVTAYEQYF
TRBJ1-2,-,-,TRBV27,TGTGCCAGCAGACAATCATCCTATGGCTACACCTTC,CASRQSSYGYTF
TRBJ1-1,-,-,TRBV4-3,TGCGCCAGCAGCCAAGTAACAGGGAGGAAGAACACTGAAGCTTTCTTT,CASSQVTGRKNTEAFF
TRBJ2-7,-,-,TRBV19,TGTGCCAGTAGTATCGGGGAGCTCGGCTACGAGCAGTACTTC,CASSIGELGYEQYF
TRBJ2-7,-,-,TRBV27,TGTGCCAGCAGTTTACGGGCATACAACGAGCAGTACTTC,CASSLRAYNEQYF
TRBJ2-2,-,-,TRBV28,TGTGCCAGCAGTTTAGTACTAGCCGGGGAGCTGTTTTTT,CASSLVLAGELFF
TRBJ1-5,-,-,TRBV5-8,TGTGCCAGCAGACGACAGATCAATCAGCCCCAGCATTTT,CASRRQINQPQHF
TRBJ2-1,TRBD1,once,TRBV4-3,TGCGCCAGCAGCCGGGGGACAGGGGGCGAGCAGTTCTTC,CASSRGTGGEQFF
TRBJ2-7,-,-,TRBV5-1,TGCGCCAGCAGCTTGTTAGCAGGGGTCTCCTACGAGCAGTACTTC,CASSLLAGVSYEQYF
TRBJ1-2,-,-,TRBV5-1,TGCGCCAGCAGCCCCCCTGGGCAAAACTATGGCTACACCTTC,CASSPPGQNYGYTF
TRBJ1-4,TRBD1,-,TRBV5-1,TGCGCCAGTCACACAGGGGAGGCTAATGAAAAACTGTTTTTT,CASHTGEANEKLFF
TRBJ1-1,-,-,TRBV27,TGTGCCAGCAGTTTTCACGGTCCTGGGGCTGAAGCTTTCTTT,CASSFHGPGAEAFF
TRBJ1-2,TRBD1,-,TRBV5-1,TGCGCCAGCAGCTGGACCCGGGACAGGGGGTACAGGGGCTACACCTTC,CASSWTRDRGYRGYTF
TRBJ2-3,-,-,TRBV7-2,TGTGCCAGCAGCAGAGCGGGAGATACGCAGTATTTT,CASSRAGDTQYF
TRBJ1-1,-,-,TRBV12-5,TGTGCTAGTGGTTTGGTCCCCGGCGGGGAGAACACTGAAGCTTTCTTT,CASGLVPGGENTEAFF
TRBJ2-2,-,-,TRBV7-3,TGTGCCAGCAGCTTACCCCCGACTAGTTATGAGTACACCGGGGAGCTGTTTTTT,CASSLPPTSYEYTGELFF
TRBJ2-7,TRBD1,-,TRBV28,TGTGCCAGCAGTCCACCCGAGGACAGGTTCCCCTCCTACGAGCAGTACTTC,CASSPPEDRFPSYEQYF
TRBJ2-5,TRBD1,-,TRBV2,TGTGCCAGCAGTGCCGGGACAGGGTGGGGCGAGACCCAGTACTTC,CASSAGTGWGETQYF
TRBJ2-5,-,-,TRBV27,TGTGCCAGCAGTTTACAACCGGAGCGGACCCAGTACTTC,CASSLQPERTQYF
TRBJ2-5,-,-,TRBV27,TGTGCCAGCAGTTTCGTAGGGGCTGGAGAGACCCAGTACTTC,CASSFVGAGETQYF
TRBJ2-2,-,-,TRBV21-1,TGTGCCAGCAGCAAAAATGGGGGGCTCAACACCGGGGAGCTGTTTTTT,CASSKNGGLNTGELFF
TRBJ2-1,-,-,TRBV6-5,TGTGCCAGCAGTCCTTCCTCGGGCAATGAGCAGTTCTTC,CASSPSSGNEQFF
TRBJ1-2,TRBD1,-,TRBV4-1,TGCGCCAGCAGCCAAGGGACAGGAGAGAACTATGGCTACACCTTC,CASSQGTGENYGYTF
TRBJ2-7,TRBD1,-,TRBV2,TGTGCCAGCACCGGGGACAGCACCTACGAGCAGTACTTC,CASTGDSTYEQYF
TRBJ1-5,-,-,TRBV14,TGTGCCAGCAGCCAAGGACGACGGCCCCAGCATTTT,CASSQGRRPQHF